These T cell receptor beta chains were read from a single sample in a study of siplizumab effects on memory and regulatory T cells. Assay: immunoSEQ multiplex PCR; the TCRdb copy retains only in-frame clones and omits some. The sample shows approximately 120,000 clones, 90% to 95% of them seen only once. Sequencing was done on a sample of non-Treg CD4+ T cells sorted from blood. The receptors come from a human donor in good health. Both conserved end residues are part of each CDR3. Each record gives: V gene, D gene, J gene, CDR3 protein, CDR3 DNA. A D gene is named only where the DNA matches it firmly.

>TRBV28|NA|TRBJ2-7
CASSSQGRSYEQYF
TGTGCCAGCAGTTCCCAGGGGCGCTCCTACGAGCAGTACTTC
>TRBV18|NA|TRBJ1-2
CASSPGPFEVYGYTF
TGTGCCAGCTCACCAGGCCCTTTTGAGGTATATGGCTACACCTTC
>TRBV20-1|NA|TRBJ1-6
CSAVMRETLHF
TGCAGTGCCGTAATGCGGGAGACCCTCCACTTT
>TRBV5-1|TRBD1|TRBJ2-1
CASRSGTEPYNEQFF
TGCGCCAGCAGGTCCGGGACAGAGCCCTACAATGAGCAGTTCTTC
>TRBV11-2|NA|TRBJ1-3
CASSPASGNTIYF
TGTGCCAGCAGTCCGGCCTCTGGAAACACCATATATTTT
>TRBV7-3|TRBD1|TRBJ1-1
CASSLDRAEAFF
TGTGCCAGCAGCTTAGACAGGGCTGAAGCTTTCTTT
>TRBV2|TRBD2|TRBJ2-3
CASSEAWTSGVTDTQYF
TGTGCCAGCAGTGAAGCGTGGACTAGCGGGGTCACAGATACGCAGTATTTT
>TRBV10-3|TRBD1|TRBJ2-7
CAISPDRGVSEQYF
TGTGCCATCAGTCCGGACAGGGGGGTCTCGGAGCAGTACTTC
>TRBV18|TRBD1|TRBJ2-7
CASSLIPGQGGYEQYF
TGTGCCAGCTCCCTCATTCCGGGACAGGGGGGCTACGAGCAGTACTTC
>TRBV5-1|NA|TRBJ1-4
CASSLGPSNEKLFF
TGCGCCAGCAGCTTGGGGCCCTCTAATGAAAAACTGTTTTTT
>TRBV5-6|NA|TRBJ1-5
CASSLGWSGPQHF
TGTGCCAGCAGCTTGGGGTGGAGCGGGCCCCAGCATTTT